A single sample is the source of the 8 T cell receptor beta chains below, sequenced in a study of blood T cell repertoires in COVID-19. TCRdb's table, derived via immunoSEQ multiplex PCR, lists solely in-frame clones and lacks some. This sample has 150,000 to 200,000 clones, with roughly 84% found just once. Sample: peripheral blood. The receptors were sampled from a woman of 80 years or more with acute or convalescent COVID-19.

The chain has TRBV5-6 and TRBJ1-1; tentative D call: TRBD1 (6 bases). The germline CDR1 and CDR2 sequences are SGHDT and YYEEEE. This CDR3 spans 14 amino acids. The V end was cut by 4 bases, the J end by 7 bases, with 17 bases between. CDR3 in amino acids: CASSNQGYRSEAFF. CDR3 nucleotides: TGTGCCAGCAGCAACCAGGGGTACCGTAGTGAAGCTTTCTTT. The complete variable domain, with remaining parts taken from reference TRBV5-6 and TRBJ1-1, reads DAGVTQSPTHLIKTRGQQVTLRCSPKSGHDTVSWYQQALGQGPQFIFQYYEEEERQRGNFPDRFSGHQFPNYSSELNVNALLLGDSALYLCASSNQGYRSEAFFGQGTRLTVV.

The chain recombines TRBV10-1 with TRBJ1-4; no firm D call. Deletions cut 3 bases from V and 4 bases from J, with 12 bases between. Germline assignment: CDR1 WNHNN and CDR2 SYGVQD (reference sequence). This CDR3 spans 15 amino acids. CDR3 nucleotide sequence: TGCGCCAGCAGTGAAGGAGGCAGCGTTAATGAAAAACTGTTTTTT. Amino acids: CASSEGGSVNEKLFF.

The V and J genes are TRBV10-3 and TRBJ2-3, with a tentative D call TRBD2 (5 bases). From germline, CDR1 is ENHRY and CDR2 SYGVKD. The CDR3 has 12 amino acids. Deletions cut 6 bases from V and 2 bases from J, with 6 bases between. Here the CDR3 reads CAIRLATDTQYF. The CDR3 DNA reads TGTGCCATCAGGCTAGCCACAGATACGCAGTATTTT.

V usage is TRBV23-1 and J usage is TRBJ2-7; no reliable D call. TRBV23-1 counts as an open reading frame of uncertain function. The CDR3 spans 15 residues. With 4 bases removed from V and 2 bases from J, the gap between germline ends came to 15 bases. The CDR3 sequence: CASSPPGPYPYEQYF. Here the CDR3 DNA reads TGCGCCAGCAGTCCCCCGGGTCCTTACCCCTACGAGCAGTACTTC.

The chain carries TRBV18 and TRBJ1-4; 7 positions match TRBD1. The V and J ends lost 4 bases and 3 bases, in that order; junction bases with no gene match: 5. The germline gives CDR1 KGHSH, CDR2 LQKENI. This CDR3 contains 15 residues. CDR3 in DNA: TGTGCCAGCTCACTCCTGAGGGGGCCTAATGAAAAACTGTTTTTT. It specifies CASSLLRGPNEKLFF.

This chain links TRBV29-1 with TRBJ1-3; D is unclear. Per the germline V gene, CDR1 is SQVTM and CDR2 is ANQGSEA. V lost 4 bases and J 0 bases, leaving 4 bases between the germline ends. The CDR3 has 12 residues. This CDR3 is CSVGASGNTIYF. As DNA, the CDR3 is TGCAGCGTTGGGGCCTCTGGAAACACCATATATTTT. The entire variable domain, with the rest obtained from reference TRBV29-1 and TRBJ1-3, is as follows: SAVISQKPSRDICQRGTSLTIQCQVDSQVTMMFWYRQQPGQSLTLIATANQGSEATYESGFVIDKFPISRPNLTFSTLTVSNMSPEDSSIYLCSVGASGNTIYFGEGSWLTVV.

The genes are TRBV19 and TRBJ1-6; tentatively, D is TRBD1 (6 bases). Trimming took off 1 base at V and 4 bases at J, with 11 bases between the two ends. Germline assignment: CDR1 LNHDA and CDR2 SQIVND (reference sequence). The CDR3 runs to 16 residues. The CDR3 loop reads CASSIGPQGYNSPLHF. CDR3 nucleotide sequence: TGTGCCAGTAGTATAGGCCCTCAGGGGTATAATTCACCCCTCCACTTT.

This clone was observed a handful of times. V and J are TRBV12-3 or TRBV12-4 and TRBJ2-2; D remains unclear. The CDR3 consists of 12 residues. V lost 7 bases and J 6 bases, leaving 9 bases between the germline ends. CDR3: CASTLDSGELFF. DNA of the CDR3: TGTGCCAGCACCCTAGACTCCGGGGAGCTGTTTTTT.